This entry concerns a single T cell receptor beta chain. Antigen unknown. The data stem from a study of cytomegalovirus exposure and HLA in healthy donors. The study's findings and limits: HLA alleles were associated with 15,000 to 20,000 TCR beta sequences in a later analysis at 0.05 false discovery rate. Sequencing likely caused a cluster of highly shared sequence variants.

PCR employed 60 Vbeta and 13 Jbeta primers. Profiled with immunoSEQ multiplex PCR; TCRdb holds only in-frame clones, not every one. Of some 170,000 clones in the sample, 70% to 90% were seen once. Germline CDR1 and CDR2: LNHNV and YYDKDF (reference sequence). This CDR3 comprises 16 residues. The specimen sequenced was PBMCs. The gene calls are TRBV15 and TRBJ2-5, with 8 nucleotides matching TRBD1. The last part of the DNA fits TRBJ2-7 better; the J call may be wrong. This TCR was sampled from a woman between 25 and 40 years old in good health and CMV-seronegative. CDR3: CATSRDRGPALYEQYF. The CDR3 bases are TGTGCCACCAGCAGAGACAGGGGGCCCGCTTTGTACGAGCAGTACTTC.